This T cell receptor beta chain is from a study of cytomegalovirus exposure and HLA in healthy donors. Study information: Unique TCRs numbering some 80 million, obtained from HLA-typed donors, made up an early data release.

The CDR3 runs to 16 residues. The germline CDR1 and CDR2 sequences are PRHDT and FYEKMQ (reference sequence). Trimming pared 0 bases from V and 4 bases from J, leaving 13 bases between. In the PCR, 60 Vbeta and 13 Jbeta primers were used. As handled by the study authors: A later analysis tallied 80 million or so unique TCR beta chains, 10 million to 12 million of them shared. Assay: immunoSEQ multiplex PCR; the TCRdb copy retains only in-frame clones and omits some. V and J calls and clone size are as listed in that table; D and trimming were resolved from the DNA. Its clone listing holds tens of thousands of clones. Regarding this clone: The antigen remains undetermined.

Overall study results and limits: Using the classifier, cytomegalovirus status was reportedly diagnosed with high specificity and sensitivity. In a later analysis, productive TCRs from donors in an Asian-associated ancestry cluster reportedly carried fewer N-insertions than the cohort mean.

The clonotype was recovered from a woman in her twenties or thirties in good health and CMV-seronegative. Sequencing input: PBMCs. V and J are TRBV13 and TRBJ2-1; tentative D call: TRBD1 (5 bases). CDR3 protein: CASSLGGAPPYNEQFF. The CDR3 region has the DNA TGTGCCAGCAGCTTAGGTGGGGCGCCCCCTTACAATGAGCAGTTCTTC.